The present entry profiles one T cell receptor beta chain with its context. Its antigen is still unknown. This sample stems from a study of T cell responses to AZD1222 COVID-19 vaccine. Study context: Second-dose intervals of approximately 4 or approximately 12 weeks were pooled.

CDR1 and CDR2 (germline): LGHNA, YNFKEQ. Deletions cut 1 base from V and 0 bases from J, with 10 bases between. CDR3 length: 17 residues. TCRdb's copy holds only in-frame clones and misses some; the assay was immunoSEQ multiplex PCR. Of about 34,000 clones in the sample, approximately 88% were seen once. Study results and caveats: Increased Spike-specific TCR breadth and depth were observed after two AZD1222 doses.

V is TRBV4-2 and J is TRBJ2-6, with a weak D call TRBD1 (5 bases). The material was peripheral blood, obtained on day 0 of AZD1222 vaccination. The clonotype was recovered from an adult in good health. The CDR3 DNA reads TGTGCCAGCAGCCAAGCAGGGTCACTCTCTGGGGCCAACGTCCTGACTTTC. Its translation: CASSQAGSLSGANVLTF.